A single sample gave rise to the 18 T cell receptor beta chains below, sequenced in a study of control samples from healthy donors and cancer patients. The table came from immunoSEQ multiplex PCR; TCRdb's copy has only in-frame clones and leaves some out. In the table there are fewer than 120,000 clones, roughly 88% of which are singletons. Specimen: PBMCs. Receptors originate from a woman in her fifties or sixties with lung cancer.

The chain carries TRBV9 and TRBJ2-2; TRBD1 agrees at 9 bases. Germline trimming cut 0 bases from V and 6 bases from J; bases unmatched to any gene: 0. CDR1 SGDLS and CDR2 YYNGEE come from the germline V gene. This CDR3 is 14 amino acids long. CDR3 amino acids: CASSVGTGAGELFF. In DNA, the CDR3 is TGTGCCAGCAGCGTAGGGACAGGGGCCGGGGAGCTGTTTTTT.

V and J are TRBV6-2 or TRBV6-3 and TRBJ2-7; TRBD2 matches at 11 bases. Germline CDR1 MNHEY, CDR2 SVGEGT. V gave up 5 bases and J gave up 2 bases; unmatched junction bases: 8. The CDR3 consists of 16 residues. CDR3 nucleotides: TGTGCCAGCAGTCCCCTGGGGACTAGCGGTACCTACGAGCAGTACTTC. Its translation is CASSPLGTSGTYEQYF.

This rearrangement joins TRBV7-2 to TRBJ2-1; 8 bases match TRBD1. Trimming cost V 0 bases and J 9 bases; bases outside gene matches: 13. Germline V gene sequence: CDR1 SGHTA, CDR2 FQGNSA. The CDR3 consists of 17 residues. The CDR3 is CASSLAADRVVWGEQFF. In nucleotides, the CDR3 is TGTGCCAGCAGCTTAGCGGCGGACAGGGTCGTATGGGGTGAGCAGTTCTTC.

This clone was recorded only once. This chain links TRBV3-1 (or the pseudogene TRBV3-2) with TRBJ2-4; D might be TRBD2 (6 bases). Trimming removed 8 bases at V and 6 bases at J, with 14 bases between. The germline V gene encodes CDR1 LGHDT and CDR2 YNNKEL (reference sequence). The CDR3 contains 13 residues. DNA of the CDR3: TGTGCCAGCGCTTCGGGGGTTGCAAACATTCAGTACTTC. Its protein is CASASGVANIQYF.

This clone was counted between two and nine times. The V call is TRBV6-5, the J call TRBJ2-5; D is ambiguous. This CDR3 comprises 13 residues. V was cut by 6 bases and J by 5 bases, with 13 bases left in between. The germline V gene has CDR1 MNHEY and CDR2 SVGAGI. The DNA for the CDR3 is TGTGCCAGCAGATCGCGTCCCTCCGAGACCCAGTACTTC. Protein: CASRSRPSETQYF.

The chain has TRBV6-1 and TRBJ1-6; D possibly corresponds to TRBD1 (5 bases). Trimming left V 1 base short and J 5 bases short, with 9 bases between. The CDR3 length is 15 residues. From germline, CDR1 is MNHNS and CDR2 SASEGT. The CDR3 loop reads CASSEVDSNNSPLHF. CDR3 in DNA: TGTGCCAGCAGTGAAGTTGACAGCAATAATTCACCCCTCCACTTT.

The V and J genes are TRBV15 and TRBJ1-4, with D unresolved. CDR1 is LNHNV, CDR2 YYDKDF, per germline (reference sequence). V lost 5 bases, J lost 6 bases, and 16 bases lay in between. The CDR3 spans 15 residues. CDR3 in amino acids: CATSQRGQQDEKLFF. CDR3 DNA: TGTGCCACCAGCCAGAGAGGGCAGCAAGATGAAAAACTGTTTTTT.

The V and J genes are TRBV6-5 and TRBJ1-4; D unresolved. This CDR3 region has 14 residues. Germline CDR1 and CDR2: MNHEY and SVGAGI. The V end was cut by 7 bases, the J end by 0 bases, with 9 bases between. CDR3 nucleotide sequence: TGTGCCAGCACCTCTCAGTCAACTAATGAAAAACTGTTTTTT. Translation gives CASTSQSTNEKLFF.

J is TRBJ2-7 and V is TRBV18, with D possibly TRBD1 on 6 matching bases. The V and J ends lost 2 bases and 6 bases respectively, with 14 bases between them. CDR3 length: 14 amino acids. Germline V gene data show CDR1 as KGHSH and CDR2 as LQKENI. In DNA, the CDR3 is TGTGCCAGCTCACCAGGGGGCACGGATTCCGAGCAGTACTTC. It specifies CASSPGGTDSEQYF. The whole variable domain, filled in from reference TRBV18 and TRBJ2-7, reads NAGVMQNPRHLVRRRGQEARLRCSPMKGHSHVYWYRQLPEEGLKFMVYLQKENIIDESGMPKERFSAEFPKEGPSILRIQQVVRGDSAAYFCASSPGGTDSEQYFGPGTRLTVT.

The chain couples TRBV11-3 to TRBJ2-7; D could derive from TRBD1 or TRBD2 (5 bases each). The ends were cut back, 1 base at V and 1 base at J, with 17 bases in the middle. This CDR3 comprises 17 residues. Germline V gives CDR1 SGHNT, CDR2 YENEEA. CDR3 nucleotides: TGTGCCAGCAGCTTAGGGCAGGGTCGCGGACTTTCCTACGAGCAGTACTTC. This gives the protein CASSLGQGRGLSYEQYF.

The J gene is TRBJ2-1, the V gene TRBV2, with 9 bases fitting TRBD1. The CDR3 covers 15 residues. Germline assignment: CDR1 SNHLY and CDR2 FYNNEI. After removal of 6 bases from V and 3 bases from J, the junction contained 6 bases not matched to a gene. DNA of the CDR3: TGTGCCAGCAGGACCGGGACAGGGAGCTACAATGAGCAGTTCTTC. Residues: CASRTGTGSYNEQFF.

This clone was counted once. This rearrangement joins TRBV6-1 to TRBJ1-5; 7 bases map to TRBD1. CDR3 length equals 16 residues. The ends lost 2 bases at V and 4 bases at J; junction bases unmatched: 8. Germline-derived CDR1 and CDR2 are MNHNS and SASEGT. This chain's CDR3 is CASSEFPGGGNQPQHF. DNA of the CDR3: TGTGCCAGCAGTGAATTTCCAGGGGGGGGTAATCAGCCCCAGCATTTT.

The J gene is TRBJ1-1, the V gene TRBV29-1; D might be TRBD1 (5 bases). Between the trimmed V and J ends, which lost 2 bases and 2 bases, there was a span of 12 bases. The CDR3 spans 14 residues. The germline V gene encodes CDR1 SQVTM and CDR2 ANQGSEA. CDR3 residues: CSVEIGASNTEAFF. For the CDR3, the DNA is TGCAGCGTTGAAATAGGGGCCTCCAACACTGAAGCTTTCTTT.

The rearrangement uses TRBV6-6 and TRBJ1-4; D is unresolved. The germline V gene has CDR1 MNHNY and CDR2 SVGAGI (reference sequence). The V end lost 6 bases, the J end lost 5 bases, and 7 bases lay between the germline ends. The CDR3 length is 12 residues. The CDR3 region is CASRGKNEKLFF. The CDR3 DNA reads TGTGCCAGCAGGGGAAAAAATGAAAAACTGTTTTTT.

J is TRBJ1-5 and V is TRBV3-1 (or the pseudogene TRBV3-2), with D possibly matching TRBD1 (5 bases). Per the germline V gene, CDR1 is LGHDT and CDR2 is YNNKEL (reference sequence). CDR3 length equals 13 residues. V was trimmed by 5 bases and J by 8 bases, leaving 13 bases between them. The CDR3 protein is CASSSIGEEPQHF. CDR3 nucleotide sequence: TGTGCCAGCAGCTCGATAGGGGAGGAGCCCCAGCATTTT.

The V call is TRBV6-6, the J call TRBJ2-3, with no clear D. The CDR3 consists of 15 residues. The germline V and J ends were trimmed by 6 bases and 0 bases, with 13 bases remaining between them. Germline V gene data show CDR1 as MNHNY and CDR2 as SVGAGI (reference sequence). CDR3 sequence reads: CASSVSRISTDTQYF. The CDR3 DNA is TGTGCCAGCAGCGTCTCAAGAATTAGCACAGATACGCAGTATTTT.

This chain joins TRBV7-2 and TRBJ2-5; D unclear. The V gene lost 2 bases and the J gene lost 1 base, with 5 bases spanning the gap. Germline V lookup: CDR1 SGHTA, CDR2 FQGNSA. The CDR3 loop spans 13 amino acids. In nucleotides, the CDR3 is TGTGCCAGCAGCTTAAACAGCCAAGAGACCCAGTACTTC. This gives the protein CASSLNSQETQYF.

This chain links TRBV9 with TRBJ1-2, with a tentative D call TRBD1 (5 bases). This CDR3 is built from 17 residues. Germline CDR1 SGDLS, CDR2 YYNGEE. Deletions cut 0 bases from V and 0 bases from J, with 15 bases between. The CDR3 loop is CASSVGGGAPTNYGYTF. The CDR3, as DNA: TGTGCCAGCAGCGTAGGTGGAGGGGCCCCGACTAACTATGGCTACACCTTC.